This paragraph reports one TCR beta chain. The method was immunoSEQ multiplex PCR; TCRdb's version includes in-frame clones alone and lacks a portion of them. This sample has 200,000 to 300,000 clones, with 80% to 90% found just once. This sample stems from a study of blood T cell repertoires in COVID-19. At the level of the study: Acute and convalescent COVID-19 specimens originated in the United States, Italy and Spain. The cDNA or gDNA used as material had been derived from T cells, B-cell-depleted T cells, or PBMCs.

In germline, CDR1 is KGHSH, CDR2 LQKENI. Trimming removed 4 bases at V and 1 base at J, with 11 bases between. The length of the CDR3 is 15 residues. This sequence originates from a woman between 40 and 55 years old with acute or convalescent COVID-19. The rearrangement joins TRBV18 to TRBJ1-5; D perhaps matches TRBD1 (5 bases). The sequenced sample was peripheral blood. The CDR3 DNA follows: TGTGCCAGCTCACAGGGGCTAGGAAGCAATCAGCCCCAGCATTTT. Its protein is CASSQGLGSNQPQHF.